This is a list of T cell receptor beta chains from one sample in a study of cytomegalovirus exposure and HLA in healthy donors. Profiled with immunoSEQ multiplex PCR; TCRdb holds only in-frame clones, not every one. The repertoire holds around 120,000 clones, with roughly 82% as singletons. Sequenced sample: PBMCs. These receptors came from a male donor in good health and CMV-seropositive. CDR3s include the opening cysteine and the closing phenylalanine or tryptophan.

J gene,CDR3 length,V gene,CDR3 protein
TRBJ2-7,15,TRBV6-5,CASSSRGAGAYEQYF
TRBJ1-5,14,TRBV6-5,CASGTSYSNQPQHF
TRBJ2-3,16,TRBV4-3,CASRRSRDSSPDTQYF
TRBJ2-1,14,TRBV25-1,CASSEGEGGNEQFF
TRBJ2-7,14,TRBV7-6,CASSLAGGPHEQYF
TRBJ2-2,16,TRBV18,CASSLDRDWHTGELFF
TRBJ2-1,13,TRBV28,CASTGDPRNEQFF
TRBJ2-7,14,TRBV6-4,CASSDSGTQYEQYF
TRBJ1-1,16,TRBV5-4,CASSPPGSARNTEAFF
-,15,TRBV27,CASSLSGQGSYEQYF
TRBJ2-7,15,TRBV4-3,CASSQDWATAYEQYF
TRBJ1-2,13,TRBV9,CASSPGVVYGYTF
TRBJ2-6,15,TRBV5-6,CASRPALEGANVLTF
TRBJ2-7,14,TRBV18,CASSPDRGNSEQYF
TRBJ2-3,16,TRBV2,CASSGGSGSVGDTQYF
TRBJ2-5,13,TRBV11-2,CASRGGPSETQYF
TRBJ2-7,18,TRBV7-2,CASSWGTSGSSMLYEQYF
-,16,TRBV2,CASRLPGPRGRGEQYF
TRBJ2-1,13,TRBV2,CASQRLAHNEQFF
TRBJ2-4,11,TRBV6-5,CACGEGNIQYF
TRBJ1-3,15,TRBV30,CAWSVPSPAGNTIYF
TRBJ2-3,15,TRBV5-1,CASSFSRWPTDTQYF
TRBJ2-7,15,TRBV9,CASSLESAGGGEQYF
TRBJ2-7,14,TRBV5-4,CASSPGLAGGEQYF
TRBJ2-2,16,TRBV10-3,CAISPRKGTETGELFF
TRBJ1-2,14,TRBV18,CASSPERVNYGYTF
TRBJ2-2,14,TRBV5-1,CASSGGRNTGELFF
TRBJ1-1,14,TRBV28,CASSHPDLDTEAFF
TRBJ2-3,15,TRBV19,CASTSDRGGTDTQYF
TRBJ2-3,14,TRBV10-3,CAISSGGSTDTQYF
TRBJ2-7,16,TRBV29-1,CSVEDPAGLNSYEQYF
TRBJ2-7,14,TRBV5-1,CASSLDHSSYEQYF
TRBJ2-1,14,TRBV25-1,CASSVGLAGDEQFF
TRBJ2-2,15,TRBV7-3,CASSRGQGRTGELFF
TRBJ1-1,17,TRBV10-3,CATQASGTARKNTEAFF
TRBJ1-2,11,TRBV29-1,CSVLLSYGYTF
TRBJ2-7,15,TRBV9,CASSADLGQAYEQYF